This T cell receptor beta chain was retrieved from a study of CD8+CD57+ T cells in acquired aplastic anemia. The TCR beta profiling, which covered VDJ combination and CDR3 sequence, was carried out using genomic DNA as the template. Using its own MiXCR run on the reads, TCRdb lists one record per CDR3 protein. The profile covers a few hundred thousand distinct CDR3 sequences, with 55% to 75% appearing a single time and approximately 3.8% taken by the ten largest. The material sequenced was sorted CD4+, CD8+, or CD8+CD57+ T cells (not recorded which) from PBMCs. This sequence originates from a human donor in good health, serving as a control.

The CDR3 coding sequence is TGTGCCAGCAGGGGCCCGGGAGGTACTGAAGCTTTCTTT. This encodes CASRGPGGTEAFF. V usage is TRBV12-3 or TRBV12-4 and J usage is TRBJ1-1, with D hard to call. Trimming cost V 6 bases and J 5 bases, with 13 bases left between them. The CDR3 is made up of 13 amino acids.